The clone carrying this T cell receptor beta chain occurred once. The antigen is not known. Assay: immunoSEQ multiplex PCR; the TCRdb copy retains only in-frame clones and omits some. The table lists some 56,000 clones, 86% of them singletons. The CDR3 runs to 17 residues. CDR1 MDHEN and CDR2 SYDVKM come from the germline V gene. Trimming took 7 bases from V and 3 from J, leaving 25 bases between them. This entry belongs to a study of T cells in localized non-small cell lung cancer. Study-wide findings and caveats: For the top 100 tumor clones, a median roughly 56 also appeared in adjacent lung. Heterogeneity stays possible, as sequencing covered only one tumor region. Those with higher blood T cell density had longer overall survival. In uninvolved adjacent lung, T cell clonality reached its highest value, exceeding tumor.

The input for sequencing was peripheral blood, taken before any cancer treatment. The TCR originated in a woman between 40 and 69 years old with stage I lung adenocarcinoma. This rearrangement joins TRBV28 to TRBJ2-7, with TRBD2 as a possible D gene (6 bases). CDR3 sequence reads: CASTHGGSGSLNYEQYF. The CDR3 region has the DNA TGTGCCAGCACTCATGGAGGGTCGGGCAGCTTAAACTACGAGCAGTACTTC.